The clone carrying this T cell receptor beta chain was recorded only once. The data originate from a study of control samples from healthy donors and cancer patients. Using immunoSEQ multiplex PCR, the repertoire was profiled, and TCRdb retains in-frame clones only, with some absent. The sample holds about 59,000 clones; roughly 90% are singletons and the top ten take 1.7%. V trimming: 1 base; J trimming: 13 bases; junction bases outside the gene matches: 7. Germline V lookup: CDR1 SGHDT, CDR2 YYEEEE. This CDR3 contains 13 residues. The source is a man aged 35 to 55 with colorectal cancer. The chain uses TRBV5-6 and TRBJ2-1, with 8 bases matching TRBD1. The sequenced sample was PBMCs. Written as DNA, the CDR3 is TGTGCCAGCAGCTTGATTGAGACAGGGGCCCAGTTCTTC. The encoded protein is CASSLIETGAQFF.